This passage covers 19 T cell receptor beta chains from one sample sequenced in a study of OX40 agonist ivuxolimab in advanced cancers. The method was the immunoSEQ multiplex PCR assay. This immuneACCESS table, as held by TCRdb, lists in-frame sequences with V and J called but not all clones. Of the missing ones, under half trace to an unresolved V gene in checked studies; the others have no known cause. The sample has under 55,000 clones on record, around 92% of them singletons. The ten largest clones capture roughly a sixth of the sample. Sequencing was performed on CD4+ or CD8+ T cells sorted from blood, taken in a trial of the OX40 agonist ivuxolimab. These receptors were taken from an adult with an advanced solid tumor such as melanoma, head and neck, liver or kidney cancer.

The sample holds one count of this clone. The chain combines TRBV7-6 with TRBJ2-1; no reliable D call. CDR1 and CDR2 from the germline V gene are SGHVS and FNYEAQ. V dropped 1 base and J dropped 6 bases, with 13 bases sitting between them. CDR3 size: 15 residues. CDR3 in amino acids: CASSLGVDGFNEQFF. CDR3 coding DNA: TGTGCCAGCAGCTTAGGGGTAGATGGTTTCAATGAGCAGTTCTTC.

This clone was detected only once. The chain combines TRBV28 with TRBJ1-1; a weak D match, TRBD1 (6 bases). The CDR3 has 15 amino acids. CDR1 and CDR2 from the germline V gene are MDHEN and SYDVKM. Here the CDR3 DNA reads TGTGGGATCGCGGGGGGCCCCACCTATAACACTGAAGCTTTCTTT. Protein product: CGIAGGPTYNTEAFF.

In the case of this clone: One end of the junction does not line up with germline, which may come from a read error. This sequence joins TRBV9 and TRBJ1-1; D remains ambiguous. This CDR3 has 16 amino acids. Germline lookup yields CDR1 SGDLS and CDR2 YYNGEE. The CDR3 region is CVSSVGHSGAGTEAFF. CDR3 nucleotides: TGTGTCAGCAGCGTAGGGCACAGTGGAGCCGGCACTGAAGCTTTCTTT.

This sequence joins TRBV4-1 and TRBJ2-1; TRBD2 aligns across 7 bases. V shed 3 bases and J 3 bases; nucleotides not matched to a gene: 8. This CDR3 spans 16 amino acids. From germline, CDR1 is MGHRA and CDR2 YSYEKL. In DNA form, the CDR3 reads TGCGCCAGCAGCCACCCCGGGGGGTTTCTCTACAATGAGCAGTTCTTC. This codes for CASSHPGGFLYNEQFF.

The chain has TRBV7-8 and TRBJ1-1; 8 nucleotides align to TRBD1. The germline V gene has CDR1 SGHVS and CDR2 FQNEAQ. The CDR3 runs 16 residues. V lost 5 bases and J lost 1; bases outside the gene matches: 9. In nucleotides, the CDR3 is TGTGCCAGCAGCCCACAGGGACAGGCCTCGAACACTGAAGCTTTCTTT. This translates into CASSPQGQASNTEAFF.

Comments on this clone: The conserved phenylalanine or tryptophan normally closing the CDR3 is absent here, so this likely arose from a read error. The DNA is omitted, as the CDR3 cannot be located on it reliably, and the CDR3 follows TCRdb's listing. V usage is TRBV3-1 (or the pseudogene TRBV3-2) and J usage is TRBJ1-1; no check of the table's D call, TRBD1, against the DNA was made. Germline-derived CDR1 and CDR2 are LGHDT and YNNKEL (reference sequence). With termini counted, the CDR3 has 8 amino acids. CDR3: CASSPGLP.

The gene calls are TRBV4-1 and TRBJ2-7; a possible D gene is TRBD2 (6 bases). CDR1 and CDR2 from the germline V gene are MGHRA and YSYEKL. Trimming left V 4 bases short and J 6 bases short, with 10 bases between. The length of the CDR3 is 12 residues. The chain's CDR3 is CASSLGGIEQYF. The CDR3, as DNA: TGCGCCAGCAGCCTGGGGGGTATCGAGCAGTACTTC.

This clone was seen just once. This chain connects TRBV5-1 to TRBJ2-5, with 7 bases lining up with TRBD1. Germline assignment: CDR1 SGHRS and CDR2 YFSETQ. This CDR3 spans 12 amino acids. The ends lost 6 bases at V and 5 bases at J; junction bases unmatched: 4. CDR3 sequence: CASTMTGETQYF. CDR3 nucleotides: TGCGCCAGCACGATGACAGGGGAGACCCAGTACTTC.

This clone is labeled as large. The chain has TRBV11-2 and TRBJ1-5; D is ambiguous. The CDR3 is 14 residues long. Trimming removed 1 base at V and 3 bases at J, with 7 bases between. Germline-derived CDR1 and CDR2 are SGHAT and FQNNGV. Written as DNA, the CDR3 is TGTGCCAGCAGCTTAGGCGGGAACAATCAGCCCCAGCATTTT. Translation gives CASSLGGNNQPQHF.

The chain links TRBV6-1 to TRBJ1-2; D is perhaps TRBD1 (5 bases). Trimming removed 10 bases from V and 12 bases from J, with 21 bases in between. Germline-derived CDR1 and CDR2 are MNHNS and SASEGT. The CDR3 sequence is 12 residues long. In DNA form, the CDR3 reads TGTGCCACCCAAGGGAGGGGACCTAGAGACACCTTC. It translates to CATQGRGPRDTF.

CDR3 residues: CASSEQHFRTDTQYF. CDR3 nucleotide sequence: TGCGCCAGCAGTGAGCAACATTTCCGCACAGATACGCAGTATTTT. V usage is TRBV10-2 and J usage is TRBJ2-3, with D uncertain. CDR3 length: 15 residues. Trimming removed 2 bases from V and 1 base from J, with 10 bases in between. Germline CDR1 and CDR2: WSHSY and SAAADI.

This clone is a singleton in its sample. The rearrangement joins TRBV6-1 to TRBJ2-7, with D unresolved. Germline V gives CDR1 MNHNS, CDR2 SASEGT. Trimming cost V 5 bases and J 2 bases, with 13 bases left between them. The CDR3 is 14 amino acids. CDR3 sequence: CASSYLADAYEQYF. DNA for the CDR3: TGTGCCAGCAGTTATTTGGCGGATGCCTACGAGCAGTACTTC.

The chain links TRBV7-8 to TRBJ2-1; 12 nucleotides align to TRBD2. The length of the CDR3 is 16 residues. J lost 3 bases, V lost 5 bases, and 5 bases had no gene match. CDR1 is SGHVS and CDR2 is FQNEAQ in the germline V gene. The CDR3 region is CASSLTSGGYYNEQFF. The CDR3 DNA follows: TGTGCCAGCAGCCTGACTAGCGGGGGTTACTACAATGAGCAGTTCTTC.

The chain carries TRBV9 and TRBJ1-2, with D possibly being TRBD1 (5 bases). The CDR3 totals 15 residues. V dropped 1 base and J dropped 2 bases, with 12 bases sitting between them. Germline values: CDR1 SGDLS, CDR2 YYNGEE. The CDR3 sequence is CASSVPVGGNYGYTF. The CDR3 DNA follows: TGTGCCAGCAGCGTACCCGTGGGGGGAAACTATGGCTACACCTTC. The variable domain in full, with the rest retrieved from reference TRBV9 and TRBJ1-2, is DSGVTQTPKHLITATGQRVTLRCSPRSGDLSVYWYQQSLDQGLQFLIQYYNGEERAKGNILERFSAQQFPDLHSELNLSSLELGDSALYFCASSVPVGGNYGYTFGSGTRLTVV.

The genes are TRBV15 and TRBJ1-5, with TRBD1 matching over 7 bases. The CDR3 runs to 14 residues. Germline V CDR1 and CDR2: LNHNV, YYDKDF (reference sequence). After removal of 2 bases from V and 6 bases from J, the junction contained 4 bases not matched to a gene. The CDR3 loop is CATSRRQGTQPQHF. The CDR3 nucleotides are TGTGCCACCAGCAGACGACAGGGAACTCAGCCCCAGCATTTT.

The chain is built from TRBV7-8 and TRBJ2-7, with D tentatively TRBD1 (5 bases). The CDR3 is 13 amino acids. The V end was cut by 1 base, the J end by 6 bases, with 10 bases between. Germline CDR1 SGHVS, CDR2 FQNEAQ. The CDR3 reads CASSLGQGVEQYF. The CDR3 coding sequence is TGTGCCAGCAGCTTAGGCCAAGGGGTCGAGCAGTACTTC.

This chain links TRBV4-2 with TRBJ2-1; 11 bases line up with TRBD2. Germline trimming cut 0 bases from V and 4 bases from J; bases unmatched to any gene: 8. The CDR3 has 18 residues. Looked up from germline, CDR1 is LGHNA and CDR2 is YNFKEQ. CDR3 amino acids: CASSQDRTGTSGYNEQFF. The CDR3 DNA follows: TGTGCCAGCAGCCAAGATAGGACCGGGACTAGCGGATACAATGAGCAGTTCTTC.

This chain links TRBV7-3 with TRBJ1-1, with D possibly TRBD1 on 5 matching bases. Trimming left V 2 bases short and J 7 bases short, with 11 bases between. In germline, CDR1 is SGHTA, CDR2 FQGTGA. This CDR3 contains 13 residues. This CDR3 reads CASSLLGRNEAFF. CDR3 bases: TGTGCCAGCAGCTTACTGGGACGCAATGAAGCTTTCTTT.

V gene TRBV29-1 combines with J gene TRBJ2-7; 7 bases agree with TRBD1. After removal of 6 bases from V and 0 bases from J, the junction contained 11 bases not matched to a gene. In germline, CDR1 is SQVTM, CDR2 ANQGSEA. The CDR3 is 15 residues long. CDR3 residues: CSVTSRQGASYEQYF. The CDR3 coding sequence is TGCAGCGTCACTTCTAGACAGGGCGCCTCCTACGAGCAGTACTTC.